These 32 T cell receptor beta chains were sequenced from one sample in a study of identical twins. Each CDR3 protein is one row after TCRdb ran MiXCR on the 5' RACE reads. The repertoire has 1.5 million to 2 million distinct CDR3 sequences, less than 40% of them found once; the top ten carry under 0.35%. Sequencing input: cord blood. These receptor sequences come from a newborn girl in good health.

This chain joins TRBV5-8 and TRBJ2-1; 8 nucleotides align to TRBD2. The CDR3 spans 15 residues. V gave up 0 bases and J gave up 6 bases; unmatched junction bases: 5. Per the germline V gene, CDR1 is SGHTS and CDR2 is YDEGEE. CDR3 coding DNA: TGTGCCAGCAGCTTGGTCGGGAGGGCCATCAATGAGCAGTTCTTC. Protein product: CASSLVGRAINEQFF.

The sample holds a few counts of this clonotype. The rearrangement links TRBV25-1 to TRBJ1-1; TRBD1 aligns across 8 bases. The CDR3 has 14 residues. The junction had 2 bases not matched to a gene; V was cut back by 1 base and J by 4 bases. The germline V gene encodes CDR1 MGHDK and CDR2 SYGVNS. The CDR3 DNA reads as TGTGCCAGCAGTGAATCAGGGGGCATCACTGAAGCTTTCTTT. This encodes CASSESGGITEAFF.

Comment on this clonotype: One end of the junction does not line up with germline, which may come from a read error. The chain links TRBV28 to TRBJ2-7; 9 bases agree with TRBD1. The germline V gene encodes CDR1 MDHEN and CDR2 SYDVKM. CDR3 length: 14 residues. The CDR3 reads CVSSHQGQGYEQYF. CDR3 nucleotides: TGTGTCAGCAGTCACCAGGGACAGGGCTACGAGCAGTACTTC. The whole variable domain, remainder taken from reference TRBV28 and TRBJ2-7, is DVKVTQSSRYLVKRTGEKVFLECVQDMDHENMFWYRQDPGLGLRLIYFSYDVKMKEKGDIPEGYSVSREKKERFSLILESASTNQTSMYLCVSSHQGQGYEQYFGPGTRLTVT.

The chain has TRBV20-1 and TRBJ2-2; D uncertain. The V gene lost 2 bases and the J gene lost 3 bases, with 16 bases spanning the gap. This CDR3 is 16 amino acids long. Germline values: CDR1 DFQATT, CDR2 SNEGSKA (reference sequence). The CDR3 is CSARNLGVSDTGELFF. Here the CDR3 DNA reads TGCAGTGCTAGAAATCTAGGAGTATCAGACACCGGGGAGCTGTTTTTT.

This clonotype was detected only a few times. The J gene is TRBJ2-3, the V gene TRBV7-9, with D possibly matching TRBD2 (6 bases). Germline loops: CDR1 SEHNR, CDR2 FQNEAQ (reference sequence). V was pared by 1 base and J by 4 bases, with 12 bases between. The CDR3 totals 15 residues. The CDR3 coding sequence is TGTGCCAGCAGCTTAGGACTAGGGGAGGCAGATACGCAGTATTTT. This codes for CASSLGLGEADTQYF. The whole variable domain, filled in from reference TRBV7-9 and TRBJ2-3, reads DTGVSQNPRHKITKRGQNVTFRCDPISEHNRLYWYRQTLGQGPEFLTYFQNEAQLEKSRLLSDRFSAERPKGSFSTLEIQRTEQGDSAMYLCASSLGLGEADTQYFGPGTRLTVL.

Turning to this clonotype: A read error may be the cause here, since a much bigger clone is one base away. The V call is TRBV29-1, the J call TRBJ2-7, with D possibly TRBD2 on 6 matching bases. The CDR3 has 15 residues. Germline V gene sequence: CDR1 SQVTM, CDR2 ANQGSEA. The CDR3 DNA is TGCAACGTTGTGATGACTAGTTTGGCCACCTACGAGCAGTACTTC. Protein sequence: CNVVMTSLATYEQYF.

Details on this clonotype: Compared with germline, one end of the junction differs, possibly owing to a read error. This CDR3 reads CASSQVRGTSTDTQDF. DNA of the CDR3: TGTGCCAGCAGCCAAGTAAGGGGCACTAGCACAGATACGCAGGATTTT. The chain links TRBV14 to TRBJ2-3; D is perhaps TRBD2 (6 bases). Per the germline V gene, CDR1 is SGHDN and CDR2 is FVKESK. CDR3 length: 16 residues.

Written as DNA, the CDR3 is TGTGCTAGTGGACCCGGGACAGTTGAAGCTTTCTTT. Translated, it gives CASGPGTVEAFF. This chain joins TRBV12-5 and TRBJ1-1; 7 nucleotides align to TRBD1. Trimming took 6 bases from V and 7 from J; bases not matched to a gene: 5. There are 12 residues in the CDR3. Germline-derived CDR1 and CDR2 are LGHNT and FRNRAP. Together with reference TRBV12-5 and TRBJ1-1, the CDR3 gives the full variable domain: DARVTQTPRHKVTEMGQEVTMRCQPILGHNTVFWYRQTMMQGLELLAYFRNRAPLDDSGMPKDRFSAEMPDATLATLKIQPSEPRDSAVYFCASGPGTVEAFFGQGTRLTVV.

This clonotype turned up a few times. V and J are TRBV12-5 and TRBJ2-7; D is undetermined. Between the trimmed V and J ends, which lost 4 bases and 7 bases, there was a span of 14 bases. The CDR3 has 13 amino acids. The V gene's germline CDR1 is LGHNT and CDR2 FRNRAP. CDR3 nucleotide sequence: TGTGCTAGTGGTTCCAGCTCCTACAATGAGCAGTACTTC. Its translation: CASGSSSYNEQYF.

V gene TRBV20-1 combines with J gene TRBJ1-1; perhaps TRBD1 as D (6 bases). Trimming left V 3 bases short and J 8 bases short, with 10 bases between. There are 11 residues in the CDR3. Germline CDR1 and CDR2: DFQATT and SNEGSKA (reference sequence). In DNA form, the CDR3 reads TGCAGTGCTAGTTTAAGGGGGGAAGCTTTCTTT. Encoded protein: CSASLRGEAFF.

J is TRBJ1-1 and V is TRBV20-1; a possible D gene is TRBD1 (6 bases). The V end lost 3 bases, the J end lost 2 bases, and 19 bases lay between the germline ends. CDR3 size: 16 residues. The germline CDR1 and CDR2 sequences are DFQATT and SNEGSKA (reference sequence). The CDR3 nucleotides read TGCAGTGCTAGTGGGGGGCCAACCCTTTTAAACACTGAAGCTTTCTTT. This codes for CSASGGPTLLNTEAFF.

Here the CDR3 DNA reads TGTGCCAGCAGCCAAGATTTCGGGGGGGAGACCCAGTACTTC. As protein: CASSQDFGGETQYF. The chain joins TRBV4-2 to TRBJ2-5, with 7 positions matching TRBD2. The CDR3 has 14 amino acids. Germline CDR1 and CDR2: LGHNA and YNFKEQ. With V trimmed by 0 bases and J by 5 bases, 3 bases remained unmatched.

V gene TRBV28 combines with J gene TRBJ1-2, with D unclear. Germline V gives CDR1 MDHEN, CDR2 SYDVKM. This CDR3 comprises 13 residues. The V end lost 6 bases, the J end lost 4 bases, and 12 bases lay between the germline ends. The CDR3 nucleotides read TGTGCCAGCAGGACATGTACGGCCTATGGCTACACCTTC. Its protein product is CASRTCTAYGYTF.

This clonotype was seen a few times. V is TRBV20-1 and J is TRBJ2-7, with a possible D match to TRBD1 (6 bases). V lost 4 bases, J lost 2 bases, and 15 bases lay in between. Germline V gene data show CDR1 as DFQATT and CDR2 as SNEGSKA (reference sequence). The CDR3 spans 14 residues. The CDR3: CSAKKGVDAYEQYF. For the CDR3, the DNA is TGCAGTGCTAAGAAGGGGGTCGATGCCTACGAGCAGTACTTC.

This clonotype has ten or more counts. V gene TRBV10-1 combines with J gene TRBJ2-3; D remains ambiguous. Trimming left V 0 bases short and J 1 base short, with 5 bases between. This CDR3 comprises 14 residues. In germline, CDR1 is WNHNN, CDR2 SYGVQD (reference sequence). The DNA for the CDR3 is TGCGCCAGCAGTGAGTCCACAGGCACAGATACGCAGTATTTT. Translation gives CASSESTGTDTQYF.

The V gene is TRBV5-1, the J gene TRBJ1-1; TRBD1 aligns across 7 bases. Germline assignment: CDR1 SGHRS and CDR2 YFSETQ. Trimming removed 4 bases from V and 10 bases from J; junction bases left unmatched: 13. The CDR3 loop spans 14 amino acids. The CDR3 DNA is TGCGCCAGCAGCCAGAACACAGGGCAGGGGGGAGCTTTCTTT. This codes for CASSQNTGQGGAFF.

This clonotype was counted between two and nine times. The chain uses TRBV6-6 and TRBJ2-5; 7 bases match TRBD1. The CDR3 runs to 14 residues. J lost 4 bases, V lost 5 bases, and 7 bases had no gene match. CDR1 and CDR2 (germline): MNHNY, SVGAGI (reference sequence). DNA for the CDR3: TGTGCCAGCAGTCCCGGGACAGATATAGAGACCCAGTACTTC. Its translation: CASSPGTDIETQYF.

The CDR3 protein is CASSTEGLYNSPLHF. Written as DNA, the CDR3 is TGTGCCAGCAGCACCGAGGGACTCTATAATTCACCCCTCCACTTT. V is TRBV12-3 or TRBV12-4 and J is TRBJ1-6; TRBD1 is a possible D gene (5 bases). The CDR3 spans 15 residues. Trimming shortened V by 6 bases and J by 3 bases, and 12 bases separated the two germline ends.

This clonotype was observed a few times. V gene TRBV13 combines with J gene TRBJ2-7, with TRBD2 matching 10 bases. This CDR3 region has 15 residues. J was trimmed by 2 bases and V by 3 bases; bases with no gene match: 4. Germline values: CDR1 PRHDT, CDR2 FYEKMQ (reference sequence). Here the CDR3 reads CASSFGTSAAYEQYF. In nucleotides, the CDR3 is TGTGCCAGCAGCTTTGGGACTAGCGCCGCCTACGAGCAGTACTTC.

This chain connects TRBV6-1 to TRBJ1-2; no definite D call. V was trimmed by 2 bases and J by 2 bases, leaving 15 bases between them. The CDR3 has 16 amino acids. The germline gives CDR1 MNHNS, CDR2 SASEGT. The CDR3 loop is CASSETVMTANYGYTF. Written as DNA, the CDR3 is TGTGCCAGCAGTGAAACCGTGATGACGGCCAACTATGGCTACACCTTC.

This clonotype occurred a few times. The V call is TRBV4-2, the J call TRBJ2-3, with 7 bases fitting TRBD2. Germline-derived CDR1 and CDR2 are LGHNA and YNFKEQ. The CDR3 is 19 residues long. J lost 2 bases, V lost 2 bases, and 16 bases had no gene match. The CDR3 DNA sequence: TGTGCCAGCAGCCAAAGCCGGCACTACGGAGCGGGGACCACAGATACGCAGTATTTT. Protein sequence: CASSQSRHYGAGTTDTQYF.

This clonotype was counted only a few times. The chain joins TRBV27 to TRBJ2-7; 11 positions agree with TRBD1. Germline V gene sequence: CDR1 MNHEY, CDR2 SMNVEV (reference sequence). This CDR3 spans 19 amino acids. The junction had 18 bases not matched to a gene; V was cut back by 6 bases and J by 2 bases. The CDR3: CASSRSVDPGDRGTYEQYF. The CDR3 DNA sequence: TGTGCCAGCAGCCGTTCCGTCGACCCGGGGGACAGGGGGACCTACGAGCAGTACTTC.

This clonotype was seen ten or more times. This sequence joins TRBV12-3 or TRBV12-4 and TRBJ2-1; 9 nucleotides line up with TRBD1. The CDR3 is made up of 16 amino acids. V was pared by 0 bases and J by 0 bases, with 0 bases of the junction left unmatched. The CDR3 DNA sequence: TGTGCCAGCAGTTTAGCGACAGGGGGCTCCTACAATGAGCAGTTCTTC. Translating gives CASSLATGGSYNEQFF.

The V and J genes are TRBV3-1 and TRBJ2-4, with D possibly matching TRBD2 (7 bases). V was cut by 0 bases and J by 6 bases, with 18 bases left in between. This CDR3 contains 17 residues. Germline CDR1 LGHDT, CDR2 YNNKEL (reference sequence). The CDR3 coding sequence is TGTGCCAGCAGCCAAGAGTGGGGTACCGGGGGGCTAAACATTCAGTACTTC. Residues: CASSQEWGTGGLNIQYF. Combining the CDR3 with reference TRBV3-1 and TRBJ2-4 gives the whole variable domain DTAVSQTPKYLVTQMGNDKSIKCEQNLGHDTMYWYKQDSKKFLKIMFSYNNKELIINETVPNRFSPKSPDKAHLNLHINSLELGDSAVYFCASSQEWGTGGLNIQYFGAGTRLSVL.

This clonotype was observed many times. The J gene is TRBJ1-1, the V gene TRBV29-1, with TRBD1 identical over 8 bases. This CDR3 is built from 13 residues. From germline, CDR1 is SQVTM and CDR2 ANQGSEA. J was trimmed by 0 bases and V by 4 bases; bases with no gene match: 1. The CDR3 DNA reads TGCAGCGTTGGGGACAGGCTGAACACTGAAGCTTTCTTT. Encoded protein: CSVGDRLNTEAFF.

This sequence joins TRBV6-5 and TRBJ2-1; no clear D gene. Germline V gene data show CDR1 as MNHEY and CDR2 as SVGAGI. The V end lost 2 bases, the J end lost 13 bases, and 15 bases lay between the germline ends. This CDR3 is built from 13 residues. The CDR3 DNA reads TGTGCCAGCAGTTACAGGGTCTCAGAGACCCAGTTCTTC. It specifies CASSYRVSETQFF.

This chain uses TRBV12-3 or TRBV12-4 with TRBJ1-2; 8 bases fit TRBD1. The CDR3 is 16 amino acids. Trimming at V came to 5 bases and at J to 0 bases, leaving 8 bases not matched to a gene. The CDR3 here is CASSPRQGPSNYGYTF. In DNA, the CDR3 is TGTGCCAGCAGTCCCCGACAGGGGCCGTCTAACTATGGCTACACCTTC.

Points on this clonotype: One junction end disagrees with the germline gene, perhaps due to a read error. The chain recombines TRBV7-2 with TRBJ2-1; no firm D call. Germline V CDR1 and CDR2: SGHTA, FQGNSA. The CDR3 spans 11 residues. CDR3 sequence (DNA): TGTGCCGGCAGCTTAGTGCATGAGCAGTTCTTC. It encodes CAGSLVHEQFF.

This clonotype was picked up many times. The chain recombines TRBV12-3 or TRBV12-4 with TRBJ2-1, with D unclear. CDR3 length: 13 residues. V was pared by 5 bases and J by 3 bases, with 8 bases between. CDR3 DNA sequence: TGTGCCAGCAGTCCGTGGGACTACAATGAGCAGTTCTTC. It translates to CASSPWDYNEQFF.

The table lists this clonotype with a few counts. V gene TRBV14 combines with J gene TRBJ1-6; D remains unclear. Trimming stripped 1 base from V and 9 bases from J, with 16 bases between. The germline CDR1 and CDR2 sequences are SGHDN and FVKESK. The CDR3 totals 16 residues. CDR3 DNA: TGTGCCAGCAGCCAAGTCGGCTCGCGGAGAGGTTCACCCCTCCACTTT. This sequence encodes CASSQVGSRRGSPLHF.

With regard to this clonotype: Relative to the germline gene, one junction end is altered; a read error may explain this. The chain links TRBV15 to TRBJ2-1; D gene unclear. The CDR3 length is 14 residues. CDR1 is LNHNV, CDR2 YYDKDF, per germline (reference sequence). CDR3 amino acids: CATGRDWDYNEQFF. Written as DNA, the CDR3 is TGTGCCACCGGCAGAGATTGGGACTACAATGAGCAGTTCTTC. Full variable domain (outside the CDR3, taken from reference TRBV15 and TRBJ2-1): DAMVIQNPRYQVTQFGKPVTLSCSQTLNHNVMYWYQQKSSQAPKLLFHYYDKDFNNEADTPDNFQSRRPNTSFCFLDIRSPGLGDTAMYLCATGRDWDYNEQFFGPGTRLTVL.

The chain employs TRBV21-1 and TRBJ1-1; the DNA was not compared with TRBD1, the D call given in the table. TRBV21-1 is described as a pseudogene. The CDR3 extends over 16 amino acids. The CDR3 here is CASSKGYREADTEAFF. The CDR3 region has the DNA TGTGCCAGCAGCAAAGGCTACAGGGAGGCGGACACTGAAGCTTTCTTT.